The present TCR beta chain was sequenced within a study of OX40 agonist ivuxolimab in advanced cancers. Method: immunoSEQ multiplex PCR; TCRdb's copy keeps in-frame clones and lacks some. The table lists roughly 77,000 clones, 80% to 95% of them singletons. V trimming: 5 bases; J trimming: 10 bases; junction bases outside the gene matches: 4. Germline CDR1 and CDR2: LNHDA and SQIVND (reference sequence). The CDR3 length is 11 residues. The receptor's source is an adult with an advanced solid tumor such as melanoma, head and neck, liver or kidney cancer. The sequencing here drew on CD4+ or CD8+ T cells sorted from blood, taken in a trial of the OX40 agonist ivuxolimab. V gene TRBV19 combines with J gene TRBJ1-2, with 7 nucleotides matching TRBD1. DNA of the CDR3: TGTGCCAGTAGTCGGGACAGATCCTACACCTTC. This encodes CASSRDRSYTF.